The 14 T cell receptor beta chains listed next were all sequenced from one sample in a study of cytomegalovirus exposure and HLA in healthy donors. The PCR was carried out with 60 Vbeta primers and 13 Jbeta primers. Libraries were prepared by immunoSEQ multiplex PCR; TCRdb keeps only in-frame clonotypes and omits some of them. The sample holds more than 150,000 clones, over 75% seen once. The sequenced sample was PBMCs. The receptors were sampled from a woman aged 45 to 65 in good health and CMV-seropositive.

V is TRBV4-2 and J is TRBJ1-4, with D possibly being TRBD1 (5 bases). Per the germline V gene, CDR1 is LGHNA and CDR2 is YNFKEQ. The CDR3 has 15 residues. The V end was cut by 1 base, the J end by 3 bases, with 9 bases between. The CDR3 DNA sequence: TGTGCCAGCAGCCAAGGGTCCAGGGCTAATGAAAAACTGTTTTTT. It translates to CASSQGSRANEKLFF.

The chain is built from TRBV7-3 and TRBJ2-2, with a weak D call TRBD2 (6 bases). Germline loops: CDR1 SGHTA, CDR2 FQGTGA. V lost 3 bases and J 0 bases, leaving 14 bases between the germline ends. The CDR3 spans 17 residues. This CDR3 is CASSFAGTHANTGELFF. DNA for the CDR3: TGTGCCAGCAGCTTCGCGGGGACTCACGCGAACACCGGGGAGCTGTTTTTT.

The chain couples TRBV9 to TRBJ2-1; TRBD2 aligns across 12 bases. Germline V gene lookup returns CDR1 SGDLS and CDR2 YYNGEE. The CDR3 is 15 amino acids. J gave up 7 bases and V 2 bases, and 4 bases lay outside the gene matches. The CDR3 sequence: CASSVTSGRMNEQFF. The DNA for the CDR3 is TGTGCCAGCAGCGTCACTAGCGGGAGGATGAATGAGCAGTTCTTC.

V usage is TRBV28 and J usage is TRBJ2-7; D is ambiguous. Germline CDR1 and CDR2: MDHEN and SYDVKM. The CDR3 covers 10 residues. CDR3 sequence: CAVQSYEQYF. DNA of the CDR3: TGTGCAGTACAGTCCTACGAGCAGTACTTC.

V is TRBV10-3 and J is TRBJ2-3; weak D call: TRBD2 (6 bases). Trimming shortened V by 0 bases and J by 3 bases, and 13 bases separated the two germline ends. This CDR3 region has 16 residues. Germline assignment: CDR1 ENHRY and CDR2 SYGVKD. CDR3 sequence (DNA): TGTGCCATCAGTGAGTCTTGGGGGGTCGGGACAGATACGCAGTATTTT. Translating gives CAISESWGVGTDTQYF.

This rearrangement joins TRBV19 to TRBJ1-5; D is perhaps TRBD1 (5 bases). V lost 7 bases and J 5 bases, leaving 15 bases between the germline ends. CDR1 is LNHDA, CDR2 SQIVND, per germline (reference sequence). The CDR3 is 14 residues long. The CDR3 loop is CASTMTVTYQPQHF. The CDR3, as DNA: TGTGCCAGTACTATGACAGTGACTTATCAGCCCCAGCATTTT.

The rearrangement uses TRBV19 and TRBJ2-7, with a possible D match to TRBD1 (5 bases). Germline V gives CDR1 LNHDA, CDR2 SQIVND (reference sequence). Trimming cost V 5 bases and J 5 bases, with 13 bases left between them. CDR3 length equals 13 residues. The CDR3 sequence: CASSETAFHEQYF. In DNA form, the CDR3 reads TGTGCCAGTAGTGAGACAGCTTTCCACGAGCAGTACTTC.

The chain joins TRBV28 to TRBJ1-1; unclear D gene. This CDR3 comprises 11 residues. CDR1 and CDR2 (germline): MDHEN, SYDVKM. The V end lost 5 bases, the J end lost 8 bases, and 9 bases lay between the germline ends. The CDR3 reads CASSRRVEAFF. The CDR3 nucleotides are TGTGCCAGCAGTCGGCGGGTCGAAGCTTTCTTT.

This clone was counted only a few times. For the CDR3, the DNA is TGTGCCAGCAGCGCACAGGGTACAGGTGAAAAACTGTTTTTT. Amino acids: CASSAQGTGEKLFF. The chain couples TRBV9 to TRBJ1-4; a possible D gene is TRBD1 (6 bases). Trimming shortened V by 3 bases and J by 7 bases, and 13 bases separated the two germline ends. There are 14 residues in the CDR3. CDR1 is SGDLS, CDR2 YYNGEE, per germline.

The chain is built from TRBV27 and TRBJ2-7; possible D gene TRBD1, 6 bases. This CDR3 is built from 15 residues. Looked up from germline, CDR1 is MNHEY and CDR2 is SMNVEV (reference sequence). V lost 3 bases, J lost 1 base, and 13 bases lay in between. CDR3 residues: CASSFREGVSYEQYF. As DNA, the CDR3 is TGTGCCAGCAGTTTCCGAGAGGGGGTTTCCTACGAGCAGTACTTC.

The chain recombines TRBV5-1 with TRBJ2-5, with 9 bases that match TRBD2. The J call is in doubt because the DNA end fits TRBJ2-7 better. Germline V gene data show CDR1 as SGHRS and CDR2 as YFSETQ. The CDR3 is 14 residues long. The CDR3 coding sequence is TGCGCCAGCAGCTTGTCTAGCGGGACCTACGAGCAGTACTTC. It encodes CASSLSSGTYEQYF.

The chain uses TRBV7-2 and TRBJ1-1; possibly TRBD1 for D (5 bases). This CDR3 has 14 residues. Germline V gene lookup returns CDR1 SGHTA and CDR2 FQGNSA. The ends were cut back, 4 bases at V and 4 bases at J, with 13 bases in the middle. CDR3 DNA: TGTGCCAGCAGCTCCCAGGGATGGGCCACTGAAGCTTTCTTT. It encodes CASSSQGWATEAFF.

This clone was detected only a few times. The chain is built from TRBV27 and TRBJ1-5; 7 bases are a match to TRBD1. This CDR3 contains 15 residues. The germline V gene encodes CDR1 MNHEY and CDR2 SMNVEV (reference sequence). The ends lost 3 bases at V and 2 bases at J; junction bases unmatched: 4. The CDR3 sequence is CASSLAGGGNQPQHF. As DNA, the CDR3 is TGTGCCAGCAGTTTGGCAGGGGGTGGCAATCAGCCCCAGCATTTT.

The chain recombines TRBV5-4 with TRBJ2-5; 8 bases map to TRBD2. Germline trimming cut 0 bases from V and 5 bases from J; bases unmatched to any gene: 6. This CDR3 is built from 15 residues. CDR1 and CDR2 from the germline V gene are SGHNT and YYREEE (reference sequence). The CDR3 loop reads CASSLAGRVRETQYF. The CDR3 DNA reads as TGTGCCAGCAGCTTGGCCGGGAGGGTCCGGGAGACCCAGTACTTC.